Sequencing of this TCR beta chain was carried out in a study of CD8 T cells in Susac syndrome. cDNA came from around 0.5 to 1 ug RNA primed by random hexamers. An immunoSEQ multiplex PCR amplified TCR beta CDR3 over 54 Vbeta and 13 Jbeta. TCRdb re-analysed the immunoSEQ multiplex PCR reads in MiXCR, keeping a single row per CDR3 protein. The repertoire holds some 300,000 distinct CDR3 sequences, with around 89% as singletons. CDR1 is SGHDT and CDR2 is YYEEEE in the germline V gene. Trimming removed 0 bases from V and 1 base from J; junction bases left unmatched: 5. The CDR3 consists of 16 residues. J is TRBJ2-7 and V is TRBV5-6; TRBD1 agrees at 9 bases. What was sequenced was CD8+ T cells from PBMCs. The sequence was obtained from a human donor with multiple sclerosis. The chain's CDR3 is CASSLAGQGSSYEQYF. The CDR3 region has the DNA TGTGCCAGCAGCTTGGCGGGACAGGGTTCATCCTACGAGCAGTACTTC.